The 19 T cell receptor beta chains presented below share a single source sample, sequenced in a study of monozygotic twins with cystic fibrosis. The data were produced by immunoSEQ multiplex PCR, yet TCRdb's version contains in-frame clones alone and is incomplete. This sample has about 36,000 clones; 84% occur once, and the top ten carry around 1.7%. Sequenced material: blood. These receptors all come from a girl aged 2 to 10 with cystic fibrosis.

V and J are TRBV19 and TRBJ1-5; unclear D gene. V lost 5 bases and J lost 0, with 17 bases in between. CDR3 size: 17 residues. Germline values: CDR1 LNHDA, CDR2 SQIVND (reference sequence). The CDR3 sequence: CASSPTGGLNSNQPQHF. CDR3 DNA: TGTGCCAGTAGTCCCACGGGAGGCCTAAATAGCAATCAGCCCCAGCATTTT.

The chain couples TRBV2 to TRBJ1-2, with no clear D. CDR3 length: 14 amino acids. V lost 3 bases, J lost 6 bases, and 14 bases lay in between. Germline V lookup: CDR1 SNHLY, CDR2 FYNNEI. CDR3 residues: CASSEGIGRDGYTF. The CDR3 bases are TGTGCCAGCAGTGAGGGGATAGGGAGAGATGGCTACACCTTC.

The chain joins TRBV7-2 to TRBJ2-3; tentatively, D is TRBD2 (5 bases). Trimming cost V 2 bases and J 4 bases, with 13 bases left between them. The CDR3 spans 15 residues. The germline V gene has CDR1 SGHTA and CDR2 FQGNSA. The chain's CDR3 is CASSLLAPPPDTQYF. CDR3 nucleotides: TGTGCCAGCAGCTTACTAGCCCCTCCTCCAGATACGCAGTATTTT. The entire variable domain, with the rest obtained from reference TRBV7-2 and TRBJ2-3, is as follows: GAGVSQSPSNKVTEKGKDVELRCDPISGHTALYWYRQSLGQGLEFLIYFQGNSAPDKSGLPSDRFSAERTGGSVSTLTIQRTQQEDSAVYLCASSLLAPPPDTQYFGPGTRLTVL.

This clone was observed a single time. The chain employs TRBV6-5 and TRBJ1-6, with D perhaps matching TRBD1 (6 bases). Germline lookup yields CDR1 MNHEY and CDR2 SVGAGI. Trimming stripped 7 bases from V and 9 bases from J, with 19 bases between. The CDR3 has 15 amino acids. The CDR3 region is CASTEAGVGVSPLHF. CDR3 DNA sequence: TGTGCCAGCACCGAAGCAGGGGTTGGGGTTTCACCCCTCCACTTT.

The rearrangement links TRBV5-1 to TRBJ2-7; a weak D match, TRBD1 (6 bases). This CDR3 comprises 20 residues. CDR1 SGHRS and CDR2 YFSETQ come from the germline V gene. V was trimmed by 0 bases and J by 6 bases, leaving 31 bases between them. The DNA for the CDR3 is TGCGCCAGCAGCTTGGATGTTAACAACTTCCCGGGACAAAGATACTCCGAGCAGTACTTC. Its protein product is CASSLDVNNFPGQRYSEQYF. The whole variable domain, filled in from reference TRBV5-1 and TRBJ2-7, reads KAGVTQTPRYLIKTRGQQVTLSCSPISGHRSVSWYQQTPGQGLQFLFEYFSETQRNKGNFPGRFSGRQFSNSRSEMNVSTLELGDSALYLCASSLDVNNFPGQRYSEQYFGPGTRLTVT.

The chain carries TRBV4-2 and TRBJ2-3; a weak D match, TRBD1 (5 bases). The CDR3 extends over 16 amino acids. The ends were cut back, 1 base at V and 1 base at J, with 12 bases in the middle. Per the germline V gene, CDR1 is LGHNA and CDR2 is YNFKEQ. CDR3: CASSQATVPRTDTQYF. The CDR3 nucleotides are TGTGCCAGCAGCCAAGCGACAGTCCCTCGCACAGATACGCAGTATTTT.

The chain combines TRBV19 with TRBJ2-7; TRBD2 aligns across 7 bases. CDR3 length: 11 residues. The germline V gene has CDR1 LNHDA and CDR2 SQIVND (reference sequence). The ends lost 4 bases at V and 9 bases at J; junction bases unmatched: 3. The CDR3 nucleotides are TGTGCCAGTAGTACCCCGGGGGGGCAGTACTTC. It specifies CASSTPGGQYF.

V usage is TRBV30 and J usage is TRBJ2-2; 12 bases line up with TRBD2. CDR3 length: 17 residues. V lost 0 bases to trimming and J lost 7 bases; unmatched junction nucleotides: 9. The germline gives CDR1 GTSNPN, CDR2 SVGIG (reference sequence). CDR3 in DNA: TGTGCCTGGAGTGTATCGCGGACTAGCGGGGAGGTCGGGGAGCTGTTTTTT. This translates into CAWSVSRTSGEVGELFF. Full variable domain (rest looked up from reference TRBV30 and TRBJ2-2): SQTIHQWPATLVQPVGSPLSLECTVEGTSNPNLYWYRQAAGRGLQLLFYSVGIGQISSEVPQNLSASRPQDRQFILSSKKLLLSDSGFYLCAWSVSRTSGEVGELFFGEGSRLTVL.

This clone appeared once. The chain has TRBV14 and TRBJ2-1, with TRBD2 matching 9 bases. This CDR3 has 22 residues. CDR1 and CDR2 from the germline V gene are SGHDN and FVKESK. J lost 7 bases, V lost 1 base, and 26 bases had no gene match. The DNA of the CDR3 is TGTGCCAGCAGCCAAGCCCCTGGGGCCGGGTCTAGCGGGGCCTACCTGGTAAATGAGCAGTTCTTC. This codes for CASSQAPGAGSSGAYLVNEQFF.

The chain employs TRBV2 and TRBJ2-4, with 12 bases identical to TRBD2. V gave up 1 base and J gave up 1 base; unmatched junction bases: 8. Germline CDR1 is SNHLY and CDR2 is FYNNEI. There are 19 residues in the CDR3. The CDR3 protein is CASSEGRTSGISAKNIQYF. CDR3 nucleotides: TGTGCCAGCAGTGAAGGAAGGACTAGCGGGATCAGCGCCAAAAACATTCAGTACTTC.

This chain joins TRBV6-6 and TRBJ2-7; no firm D call. V shed 4 bases and J shed 5 bases, with 6 bases lying between them. The germline V gene encodes CDR1 MNHNY and CDR2 SVGAGI (reference sequence). CDR3 length: 11 amino acids. CDR3 bases: TGTGCCAGCAGTTTCAGGAACGAGCAGTACTTC. Its translation: CASSFRNEQYF.

This clone was picked up a small number of times. The chain combines TRBV7-8 with TRBJ1-4, with TRBD1 identical over 8 bases. The CDR3 is 14 residues long. V shed 5 bases and J 7 bases; nucleotides not matched to a gene: 6. CDR1 is SGHVS, CDR2 FQNEAQ, per germline. The CDR3, as DNA: TGTGCCAGCAGCACACAGGGGGAAACTGAAAAACTGTTTTTT. Its translation is CASSTQGETEKLFF.

The gene calls are TRBV29-1 and TRBJ2-3; weak D call: TRBD2 (6 bases). V lost 4 bases, J lost 4 bases, and 21 bases lay in between. The CDR3 spans 16 residues. Germline V CDR1 and CDR2: SQVTM, ANQGSEA. CDR3 sequence (DNA): TGCAGCGTTGCGCGTGCTGGCGGGGAGGTTGCAGATACGCAGTATTTT. It codes for CSVARAGGEVADTQYF.

This chain uses TRBV5-1 with TRBJ1-1; no reliable D call. Germline V gene data show CDR1 as SGHRS and CDR2 as YFSETQ. V lost 0 bases, J lost 1 base, and 7 bases lay in between. The CDR3 runs to 14 residues. CDR3 residues: CASSLVRRNTEAFF. CDR3 in DNA: TGCGCCAGCAGCTTGGTGCGGAGGAACACTGAAGCTTTCTTT.

The rearrangement joins TRBV6-5 to TRBJ2-5; D may be TRBD2 (5 bases). The CDR3 runs to 13 residues. Trimming cost V 0 bases and J 12 bases, with 14 bases left between them. Germline assignment: CDR1 MNHEY and CDR2 SVGAGI. CDR3 residues: CASSYSMSSGEYF. CDR3 coding DNA: TGTGCCAGCAGTTACTCGATGAGTTCCGGGGAGTACTTC.

This clone is a singleton in its sample. This rearrangement joins TRBV4-3 to TRBJ2-1, with 9 positions matching TRBD1. After removal of 1 base from V and 6 bases from J, the junction contained 7 bases not matched to a gene. The CDR3 has 16 residues. The germline gives CDR1 LGHNA, CDR2 YSLEER. CDR3 sequence (DNA): TGCGCCAGCAGCCAAGGCCTCCGGGACAGGGTCAATGAGCAGTTCTTC. It encodes CASSQGLRDRVNEQFF.

The chain has TRBV6-5 and TRBJ2-7; perhaps TRBD1 as D (6 bases). Germline CDR1 MNHEY, CDR2 SVGAGI. The CDR3 is made up of 15 amino acids. V lost 4 bases to trimming and J lost 3 bases, with 16 bases between them. This CDR3 reads CASSSGVGDLYEQYF. For the CDR3, the DNA is TGTGCCAGCAGTTCAGGGGTTGGAGACCTCTACGAGCAGTACTTC.

The CDR3 DNA reads as TGTGCCGGACGTAGCGGGGGCGACTACAATGAGCAGTTCTTC. It is translated as CAGRSGGDYNEQFF. V usage is TRBV6-6 and J usage is TRBJ2-1; 9 bases line up with TRBD2. J was trimmed by 3 bases and V by 11 bases; bases with no gene match: 8. This CDR3 spans 14 amino acids. Germline V gene data show CDR1 as MNHNY and CDR2 as SVGAGI (reference sequence).

This chain connects TRBV4-1 to TRBJ2-7; 9 bases align to TRBD1. V was clipped by 4 bases and J by 4 bases; unmatched bases: 11. The CDR3 runs 16 residues. Germline CDR1 is MGHRA and CDR2 is YSYEKL. The chain's CDR3 is CASSLLGTGKVYEQYF. CDR3 nucleotides: TGCGCCAGCAGCCTGCTCGGGACAGGGAAAGTTTACGAGCAGTACTTC.